Only a few counts were recorded for the clone carrying this TCR beta chain. What it recognizes is unknown. These data come from a study of a mutant IDH1 vaccine in newly diagnosed glioma. Sequencing was performed with immunoSEQ multiplex PCR; in TCRdb, only in-frame clones are kept and a portion is missing. This table has about 50,000 clones, roughly 80% appearing once. V gave up 9 bases and J gave up 0 bases, with 6 bases separating them. The CDR3 has 12 amino acids. The germline CDR1 and CDR2 sequences are MRHNA and SNTAGT. As for time point: week 5, during vaccination. Each vaccine dose was 300 ug of mutant IDH1 20-mer peptide, with topical imiquimod.

The chain recombines TRBV6-4 with TRBJ1-5; no clear D. Sequences were derived from PBMCs, sampled from a glioma patient whose treatment included an IDH1 peptide vaccine. The sequence derives from a woman in her fifties or sixties with glioma. The DNA of the CDR3 is TGTGCCAGGCTCCATAGCAATCAGCCCCAGCATTTT. It codes for CARLHSNQPQHF.